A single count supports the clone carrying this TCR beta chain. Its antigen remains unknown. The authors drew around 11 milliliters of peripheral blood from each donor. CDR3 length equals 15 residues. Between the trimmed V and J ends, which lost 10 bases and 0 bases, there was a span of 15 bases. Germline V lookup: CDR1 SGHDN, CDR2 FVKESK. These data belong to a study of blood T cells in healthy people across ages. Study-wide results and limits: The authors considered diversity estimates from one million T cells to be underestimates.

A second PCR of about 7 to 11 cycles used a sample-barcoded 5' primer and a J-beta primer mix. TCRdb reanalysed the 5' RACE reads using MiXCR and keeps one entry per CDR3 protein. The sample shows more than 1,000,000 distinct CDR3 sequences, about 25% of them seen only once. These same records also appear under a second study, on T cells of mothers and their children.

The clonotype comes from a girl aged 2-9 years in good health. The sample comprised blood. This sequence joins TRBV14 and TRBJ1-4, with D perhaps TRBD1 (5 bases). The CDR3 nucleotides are TGTGCCACTAGCCAAGTGGGGGCAACTAATGAAAAACTGTTTTTT. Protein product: CATSQVGATNEKLFF.